This paragraph covers one T cell receptor beta chain sequence. Additional DNA sequences in this sample encode the identical CDR3. Germline loops: CDR1 MDHEN, CDR2 SYDVKM. Between the trimmed V and J ends, which lost 7 bases and 3 bases, there was a span of 3 bases. This CDR3 is 11 amino acids long. Profiled with immunoSEQ multiplex PCR; TCRdb holds only in-frame clones, not every one. This sample has 150,000 or so clones, with 91% found just once. The data are from a study of blood T cell repertoires in COVID-19. The TCR sequence derives from a man over 45 with acute or convalescent COVID-19. Specimen: peripheral blood. The chain employs TRBV28 and TRBJ1-4; D ambiguous. This CDR3 reads CASTANEKLFF. CDR3 DNA: TGTGCCAGCACCGCTAATGAAAAACTGTTTTTT.